This T cell receptor beta chain was captured in a study of OX40 agonist ivuxolimab in advanced cancers. Overall study results and limits: Antigen specificity of clonally expanded peripheral T cells was not established.

A word on this clone: Its antigen is as yet unknown. The sample contains more than one DNA sequence encoding this CDR3.

Method: immunoSEQ multiplex PCR; TCRdb's copy keeps in-frame clones and lacks some. The data show 40,000 or so clones, roughly 91% seen once. The CDR3 sequence is 14 residues long. With 5 bases removed from V and 0 bases from J, the gap between germline ends came to 10 bases. Looked up from germline, CDR1 is MNHEY and CDR2 is SMNVEV (reference sequence). The receptor was derived from an adult with an advanced solid tumor such as melanoma, head and neck, liver or kidney cancer. Sequences were derived from CD4+ or CD8+ T cells sorted from blood, sampled in a trial of the OX40 agonist ivuxolimab. The V gene is TRBV27, the J gene TRBJ1-1, with unresolved D. The CDR3 here is CASSGSQLNTEAFF. The CDR3 region has the DNA TGTGCCAGCAGTGGGAGCCAGCTGAACACTGAAGCTTTCTTT.